This TCR beta chain comes out of a study of blood T cell repertoires in COVID-19. Across the whole study: Acute and convalescent COVID-19 specimens originated in the United States, Italy and Spain.

Original processing notes: Estimates of nucleated cell counts were drawn from the amplification of reference gene primers. TCRdb keeps only in-frame clones here, not all; method: immunoSEQ multiplex PCR. The V and J calls and the clone size are those of that table, but D and trimming were determined from the DNA. Of approximately 220,000 clones listed, about 80% were seen once; the top ten hold roughly 2.3%. This CDR3 spans 16 amino acids. V gave up 0 bases and J gave up 6 bases, with 17 bases separating them. Germline CDR1 reads LGHNA; CDR2 reads YNFKEQ. This clone was observed a few times. Specimen: peripheral blood. This sequence originates from a woman in her sixties or seventies with acute or convalescent COVID-19. This rearrangement joins TRBV4-2 to TRBJ1-1, with no clear D. The CDR3: CASSQDHRTGFSEAFF. The CDR3 region has the DNA TGTGCCAGCAGCCAAGATCATCGAACGGGGTTCTCTGAAGCTTTCTTT.